These T cell receptor beta chains were read from a single sample in a study of blood T cell repertoires in COVID-19. The repertoire was sequenced with immunoSEQ multiplex PCR; TCRdb's copy has only in-frame clones and lacks some. The sample yields hundreds of thousands of clones, around 88% seen once. Sequencing was performed on peripheral blood. The receptors shown here come from a woman aged 45-59 years with acute or convalescent COVID-19. Both conserved end residues are part of each CDR3.

>TRBV28
CASSFPGLAVGADTQYF
>TRBV7-2
CASSLEGLANEQFF
>TRBV28
CASQVGGSSYTQYF
>TRBV5-1
CASSSGQVYEQYF
>TRBV5-5
CASSLSGSSYNEQFF
>TRBV7-6
CASSSTSAGYEQYF
>TRBV28
CASSPPGGPNEKLFF
>TRBV19
CASSPGRGQSDTEAFF
>TRBV30
CAWAVGGQSYEQYF
>TRBV6-4
CASSETSGTANTGELFF